This T cell receptor (beta chain) appears in the sequencing data of a study of blood T cell repertoires in COVID-19 (dated by TCRdb to 2020 to 2021). For the study in its entirety: Collaborator samples came from the United States, Italy and Spain and covered acute and convalescent phases of COVID-19. The prospective study material was composed of cDNA or gDNA derived from T cells, B-cell-depleted T cells, or PBMCs. Subjects who had been exposed to COVID-19, were actively infected with it, or had recovered from it provided the deeply sampled blood TCRbeta repertoires that made up the dataset. A de-identified subject ID, COVID-19 status, age in years and sex were almost always included in the sample metadata. The repertoires were released in a freely available public database intended as a resource for research on the immune response to SARS-CoV-2. The samples were drawn from the first 160 participants of the ongoing ImmuneRACE study and from 1,254 subjects provided by 6 global collaborators. Where available, HLA class I and class II types were obtained from metadata supplied by the sample provider rather than from assay-based typing.

Collaborating institutions collected whole blood in K2EDTA tubes following their own protocols. For TCRbeta analysis, collaborators shipped samples in one of three forms: frozen whole blood, isolated PBMCs, or DNA extracted from either of those sample types. On the study overall, not on this receptor specifically: How much clinical and demographic metadata was included differed by source and by participant, and the metadata was provided uncurated.

TCRbeta CDR3 regions were amplified from genomic DNA using the immunoSEQ Assay, a bias-controlled multiplex PCR. On the study's bioinformatics: Within the assay, amplification of reference gene primers was used to estimate how many nucleated cells each sample contained. Sequence reads were collapsed and filtered to measure the absolute abundance of every unique TCRbeta CDR3 rearrangement. Productive Simpson clonality was computed per sample as the square root of Simpson's diversity index over productive rearrangements. As stored in TCRdb, this immuneACCESS dataset retains in-frame rearrangements with V and J assigned. A fraction of the clones does not appear; measured against another copy, unresolved V genes explain less than half of the discrepancy, and the remainder lacks a known reason. The V and J calls and the clone size are those of that table, but D and trimming were determined from the DNA. The table for this sample lists a few hundred thousand clones; roughly 88% of them were counted only once. The ten largest clones capture just under 0.8% of the sample.

V is pared back by 5 bases and J by 3 bases, with 13 bases lying between the germline termini. CDR1 and CDR2 were assigned from the germline V gene as SGHTA and FQGTGA. The CDR3, from cysteine to phenylalanine, totals 14 residues. The kept DNA is CDR3 alone, 42 bases in frame from the first base. This clone was seen a few times. Its specific antigen is unknown. Within one base of it there is no much larger clone, and no base qualities were kept. The chain employs TRBV7-3 and TRBJ1-1; the D gene is unclear. The sequencing sample was made of peripheral blood. The TCR originated in a young woman with acute or convalescent COVID-19. The CDR3 sequence is CASSPTRTDTEAFF. The DNA reads as follows: TGTGCCAGCAGCCCGACACGTACTGACACTGAAGCTTTCTTT.